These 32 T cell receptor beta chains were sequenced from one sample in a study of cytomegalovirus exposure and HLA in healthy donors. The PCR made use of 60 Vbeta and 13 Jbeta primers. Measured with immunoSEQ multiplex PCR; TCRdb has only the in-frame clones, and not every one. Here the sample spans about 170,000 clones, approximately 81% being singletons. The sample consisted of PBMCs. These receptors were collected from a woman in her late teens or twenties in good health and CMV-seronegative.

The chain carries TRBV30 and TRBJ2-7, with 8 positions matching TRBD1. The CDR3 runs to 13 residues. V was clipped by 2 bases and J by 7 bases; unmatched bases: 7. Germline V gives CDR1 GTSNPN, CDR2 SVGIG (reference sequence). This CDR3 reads CAWSTRGLREQYF. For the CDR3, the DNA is TGTGCCTGGAGTACCAGGGGGCTCCGGGAGCAGTACTTC.

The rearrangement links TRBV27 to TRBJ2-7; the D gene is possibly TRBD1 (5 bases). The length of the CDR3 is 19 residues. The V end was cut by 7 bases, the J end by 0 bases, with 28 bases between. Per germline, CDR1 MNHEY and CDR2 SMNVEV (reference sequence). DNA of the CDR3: TGTGCCAGCACCGACGTCCCTAGGCGGCGACAGCACTCCTCCTACGAGCAGTACTTC. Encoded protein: CASTDVPRRRQHSSYEQYF.

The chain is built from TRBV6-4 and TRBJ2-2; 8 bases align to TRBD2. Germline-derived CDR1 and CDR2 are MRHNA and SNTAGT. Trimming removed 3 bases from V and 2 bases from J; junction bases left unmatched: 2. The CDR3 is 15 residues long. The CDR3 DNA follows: TGTGCCAGCAGTGAAAGCGGGAGCAACACCGGGGAGCTGTTTTTT. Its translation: CASSESGSNTGELFF.

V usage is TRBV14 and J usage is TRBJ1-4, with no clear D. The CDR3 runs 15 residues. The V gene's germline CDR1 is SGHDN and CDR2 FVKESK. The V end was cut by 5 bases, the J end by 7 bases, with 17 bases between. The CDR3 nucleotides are TGTGCCAGCAGCAAGCTGGACTCCCTAGGTGAAAAACTGTTTTTT. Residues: CASSKLDSLGEKLFF.

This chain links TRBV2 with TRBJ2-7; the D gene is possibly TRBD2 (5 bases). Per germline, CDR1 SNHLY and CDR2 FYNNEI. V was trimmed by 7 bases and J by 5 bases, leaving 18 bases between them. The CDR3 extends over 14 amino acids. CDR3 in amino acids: CASKPSVNGDEQYF. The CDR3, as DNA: TGTGCCAGCAAACCCAGCGTCAACGGGGACGAGCAGTACTTC.

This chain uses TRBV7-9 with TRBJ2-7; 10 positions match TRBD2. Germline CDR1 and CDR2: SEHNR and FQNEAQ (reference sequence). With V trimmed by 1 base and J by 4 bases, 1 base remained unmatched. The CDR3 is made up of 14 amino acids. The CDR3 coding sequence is TGTGCCAGCAGCTTAGGACTAGCGGGTTACGAGCAGTACTTC. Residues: CASSLGLAGYEQYF.

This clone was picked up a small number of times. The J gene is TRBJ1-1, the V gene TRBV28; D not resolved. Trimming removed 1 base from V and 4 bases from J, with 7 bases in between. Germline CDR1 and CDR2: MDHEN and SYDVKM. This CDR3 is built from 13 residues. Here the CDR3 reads CASSLSTGTEAFF. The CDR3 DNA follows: TGTGCCAGCAGTTTATCGACTGGCACTGAAGCTTTCTTT.

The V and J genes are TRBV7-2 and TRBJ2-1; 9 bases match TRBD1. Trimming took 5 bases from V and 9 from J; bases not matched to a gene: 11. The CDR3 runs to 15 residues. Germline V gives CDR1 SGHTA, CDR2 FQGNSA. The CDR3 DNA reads TGTGCCAGCAGCCAACAGGGGGCCCAATCCGCTGAGCAGTTCTTC. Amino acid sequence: CASSQQGAQSAEQFF.

CDR3 coding DNA: TGCGCCAGCAGTGAGAATGGGGAGACTAGCGGAACAGATACGCAGTATTTT. Translating gives CASSENGETSGTDTQYF. The chain uses TRBV10-1 and TRBJ2-3; 9 bases line up with TRBD2. The germline gives CDR1 WNHNN, CDR2 SYGVQD (reference sequence). The length of the CDR3 is 17 residues. Trimming took 2 bases from V and 3 from J; bases not matched to a gene: 9.

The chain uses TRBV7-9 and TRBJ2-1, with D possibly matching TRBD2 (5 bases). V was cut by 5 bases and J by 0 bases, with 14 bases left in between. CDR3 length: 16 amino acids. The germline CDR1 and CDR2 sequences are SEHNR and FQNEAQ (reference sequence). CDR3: CASSALVYGSYNEQFF. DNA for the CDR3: TGTGCCAGCAGCGCACTAGTTTACGGCTCCTACAATGAGCAGTTCTTC.

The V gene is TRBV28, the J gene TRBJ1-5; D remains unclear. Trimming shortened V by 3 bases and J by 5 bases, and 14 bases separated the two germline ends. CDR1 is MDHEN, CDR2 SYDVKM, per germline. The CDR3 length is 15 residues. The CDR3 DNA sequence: TGTGCCAGCAGTTTTGGAGGCGCCGGCGATCAGCCCCAGCATTTT. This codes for CASSFGGAGDQPQHF.

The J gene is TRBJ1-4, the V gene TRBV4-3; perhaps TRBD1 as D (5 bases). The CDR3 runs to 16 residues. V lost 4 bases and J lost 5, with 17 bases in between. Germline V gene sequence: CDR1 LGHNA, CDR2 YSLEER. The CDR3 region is CASSRLTGGKNEKLFF. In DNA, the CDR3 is TGCGCCAGCAGCCGTTTAACGGGGGGAAAAAATGAAAAACTGTTTTTT.

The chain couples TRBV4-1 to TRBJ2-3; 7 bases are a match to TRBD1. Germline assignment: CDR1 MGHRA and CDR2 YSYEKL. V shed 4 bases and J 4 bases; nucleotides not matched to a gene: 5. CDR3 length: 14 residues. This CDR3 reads CASSPRQGSDTQYF. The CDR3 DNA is TGCGCCAGCAGCCCCCGACAGGGCTCAGATACGCAGTATTTT.

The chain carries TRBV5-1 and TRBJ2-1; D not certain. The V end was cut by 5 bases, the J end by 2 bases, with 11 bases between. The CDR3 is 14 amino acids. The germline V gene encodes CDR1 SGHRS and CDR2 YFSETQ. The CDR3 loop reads CASSSDSTYNEQFF. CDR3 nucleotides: TGCGCCAGCAGTTCAGACTCCACCTACAATGAGCAGTTCTTC.

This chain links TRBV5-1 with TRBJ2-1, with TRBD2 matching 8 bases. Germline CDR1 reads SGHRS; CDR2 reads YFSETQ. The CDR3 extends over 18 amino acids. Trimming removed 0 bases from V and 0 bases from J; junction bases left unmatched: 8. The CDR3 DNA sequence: TGCGCCAGCAGCTTGGCCGGTAGCGGGAAAAGCTCCTACAATGAGCAGTTCTTC. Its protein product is CASSLAGSGKSSYNEQFF.

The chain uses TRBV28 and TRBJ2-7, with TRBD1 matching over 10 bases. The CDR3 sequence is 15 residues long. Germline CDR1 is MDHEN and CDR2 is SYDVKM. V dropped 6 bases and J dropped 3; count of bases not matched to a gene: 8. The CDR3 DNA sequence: TGTGCCAGCAGAGATCCGGGACAGGGGAGCTACGAGCAGTACTTC. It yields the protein CASRDPGQGSYEQYF.

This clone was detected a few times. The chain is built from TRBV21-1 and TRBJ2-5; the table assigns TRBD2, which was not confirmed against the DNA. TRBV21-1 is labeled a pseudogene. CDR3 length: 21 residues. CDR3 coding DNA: TGTGCCAGCAGCAAAGCCACCTTTGGGTTAGCGGGAGGGCCTTTCACTGAGACCCAGTACTTC. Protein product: CASSKATFGLAGGPFTETQYF.

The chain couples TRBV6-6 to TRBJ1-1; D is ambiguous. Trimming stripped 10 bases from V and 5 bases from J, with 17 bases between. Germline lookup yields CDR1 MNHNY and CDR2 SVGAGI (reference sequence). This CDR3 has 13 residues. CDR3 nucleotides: TGTGCCACGCAGAGGGCCATTGGTACTGAAGCTTTCTTT. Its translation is CATQRAIGTEAFF.

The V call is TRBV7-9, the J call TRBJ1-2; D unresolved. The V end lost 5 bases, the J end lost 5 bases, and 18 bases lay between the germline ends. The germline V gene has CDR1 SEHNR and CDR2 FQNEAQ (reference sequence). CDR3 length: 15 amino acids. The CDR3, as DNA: TGTGCCAGCAGCCTGGAGAGTCCGACTCGGTATGGCTACACCTTC. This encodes CASSLESPTRYGYTF.

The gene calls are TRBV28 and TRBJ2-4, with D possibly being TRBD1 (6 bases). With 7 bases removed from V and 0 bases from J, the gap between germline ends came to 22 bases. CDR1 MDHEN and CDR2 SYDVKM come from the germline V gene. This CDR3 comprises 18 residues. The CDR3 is CASTRTGSVGEAKNIQYF. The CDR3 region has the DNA TGTGCCAGCACCCGTACAGGGTCCGTGGGGGAAGCCAAAAACATTCAGTACTTC.

The CDR3, as DNA: TGTGCCACCAGCGCCGGGACAGGGGAACTCTACGAGCAGTACTTC. It translates to CATSAGTGELYEQYF. The chain links TRBV15 to TRBJ2-7; TRBD1 matches 10 bases. Germline assignment: CDR1 LNHNV and CDR2 YYDKDF (reference sequence). The V and J ends lost 5 bases and 3 bases, in that order; junction bases with no gene match: 7. The CDR3 length is 15 residues.

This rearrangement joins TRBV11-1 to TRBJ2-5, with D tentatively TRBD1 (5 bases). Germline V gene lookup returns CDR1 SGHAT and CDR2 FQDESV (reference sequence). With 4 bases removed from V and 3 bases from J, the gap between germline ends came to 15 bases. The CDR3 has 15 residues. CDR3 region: CASSSSQGGEETQYF. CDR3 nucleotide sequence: TGTGCCAGCAGCTCCTCGCAGGGCGGCGAAGAGACCCAGTACTTC.

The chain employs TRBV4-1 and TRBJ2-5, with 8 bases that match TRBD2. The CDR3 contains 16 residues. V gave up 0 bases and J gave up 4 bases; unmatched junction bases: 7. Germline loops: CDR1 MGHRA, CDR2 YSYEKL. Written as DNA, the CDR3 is TGCGCCAGCAGCCAAGATAAGGCGGGGGGACCAGAGACCCAGTACTTC. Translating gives CASSQDKAGGPETQYF.

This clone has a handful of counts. CDR3 in DNA: TGTGCCAGCAGTTTCTTTCGGCTAGCGGGAGGGAACACCGGGGAGCTGTTTTTT. Protein sequence: CASSFFRLAGGNTGELFF. The V gene is TRBV28, the J gene TRBJ2-2, with 11 bases fitting TRBD2. V shed 3 bases and J 1 base; nucleotides not matched to a gene: 7. CDR3 size: 18 residues. Germline V gives CDR1 MDHEN, CDR2 SYDVKM.

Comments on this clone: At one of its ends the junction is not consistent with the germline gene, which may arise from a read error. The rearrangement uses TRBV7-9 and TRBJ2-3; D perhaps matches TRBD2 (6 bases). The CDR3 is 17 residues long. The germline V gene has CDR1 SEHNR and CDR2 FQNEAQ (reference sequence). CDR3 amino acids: CSSSLTGVLFEADTQYF. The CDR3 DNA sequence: TGTTCCAGCAGCTTGACGGGAGTATTGTTTGAAGCAGATACGCAGTATTTT.

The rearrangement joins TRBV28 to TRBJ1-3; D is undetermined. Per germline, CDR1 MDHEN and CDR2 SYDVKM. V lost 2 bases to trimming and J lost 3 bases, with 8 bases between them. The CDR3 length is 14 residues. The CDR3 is CASSLVGVGNTIYF. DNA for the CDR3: TGTGCCAGCAGTTTAGTCGGGGTTGGAAACACCATATATTTT.

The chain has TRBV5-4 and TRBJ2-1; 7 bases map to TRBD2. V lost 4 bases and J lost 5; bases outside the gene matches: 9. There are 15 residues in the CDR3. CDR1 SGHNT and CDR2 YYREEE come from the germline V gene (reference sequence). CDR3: CASSPGRLADNEQFF. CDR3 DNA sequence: TGTGCCAGCAGCCCGGGGAGGCTAGCGGACAATGAGCAGTTCTTC.

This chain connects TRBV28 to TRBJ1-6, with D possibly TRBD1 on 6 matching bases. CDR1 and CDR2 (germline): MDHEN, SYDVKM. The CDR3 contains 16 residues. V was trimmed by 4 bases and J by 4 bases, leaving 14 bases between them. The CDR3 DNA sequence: TGTGCCAGCAGTTCGTTACAGGGAAGTTATAATTCACCCCTCCACTTT. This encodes CASSSLQGSYNSPLHF.

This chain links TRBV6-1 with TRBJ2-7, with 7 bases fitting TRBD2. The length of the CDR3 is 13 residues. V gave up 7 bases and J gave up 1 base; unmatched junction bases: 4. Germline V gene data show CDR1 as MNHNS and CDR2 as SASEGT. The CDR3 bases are TGTGCCAGCACTAGGACTAGATCCTACGAGCAGTACTTC. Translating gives CASTRTRSYEQYF.

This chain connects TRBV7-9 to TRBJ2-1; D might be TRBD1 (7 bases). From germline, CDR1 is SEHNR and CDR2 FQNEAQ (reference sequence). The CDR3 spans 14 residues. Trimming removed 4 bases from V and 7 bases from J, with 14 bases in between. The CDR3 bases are TGTGCCAGCAGCTCCGGAGGGACAGCGAATGAGCAGTTCTTC. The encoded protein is CASSSGGTANEQFF. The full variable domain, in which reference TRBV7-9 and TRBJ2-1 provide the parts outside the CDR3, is DTGVSQNPRHKITKRGQNVTFRCDPISEHNRLYWYRQTLGQGPEFLTYFQNEAQLEKSRLLSDRFSAERPKGSFSTLEIQRTEQGDSAMYLCASSSGGTANEQFFGPGTRLTVL.

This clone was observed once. The CDR3 region has the DNA TGTGCCAGCAGTGACCCCAGGGGGGTCGCGGACATTCAGTACTTC. It encodes CASSDPRGVADIQYF. The rearrangement links TRBV6-1 to TRBJ2-4, with D perhaps matching TRBD1 (7 bases). Germline assignment: CDR1 MNHNS and CDR2 SASEGT. The V gene lost 3 bases and the J gene lost 8 bases, with 17 bases spanning the gap. This CDR3 contains 15 residues.

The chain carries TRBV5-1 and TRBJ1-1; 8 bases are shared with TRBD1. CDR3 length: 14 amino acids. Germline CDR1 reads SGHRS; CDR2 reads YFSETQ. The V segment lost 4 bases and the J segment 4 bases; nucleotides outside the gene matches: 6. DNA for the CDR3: TGCGCCAGCAGCCTAGGACAGGGAGTCACTGAAGCTTTCTTT. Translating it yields CASSLGQGVTEAFF.